This note documents a single T cell receptor (beta chain) sequence. Specified time point: sample taken at primary tumor resection. There were approximately 69 donors, all of them untreated patients with early-stage non-small cell lung cancer. Whole RNA from tumor, nontumor lung or frozen PBMC was sequenced unsorted. This entry is derived from a study of spatial heterogeneity in lung cancer. Individually, TCR cDNA molecules were each labelled with a unique molecular identifier. MiXCR was run by TCRdb on the 5' RACE reads, yielding one entry per CDR3 protein. This sample has approximately 40,000 distinct CDR3 sequences, with 5% to 6.5% found just once. The receptor's source is a female donor with early-stage non-small cell lung cancer. Sequenced material: PBMCs, taken at surgery.

The CDR3 region has the DNA TGCGCCAGCAGCCCCGGGGGTTCTGGGGCAGGTCAGCCCCAGCATTTT. Its protein is CASSPGGSGAGQPQHF. The V and J genes are TRBV4-1 and TRBJ1-5, with D perhaps TRBD1 (5 bases). The CDR3 is made up of 16 amino acids. V was trimmed by 4 bases and J by 6 bases, leaving 19 bases between them. Germline values: CDR1 MGHRA, CDR2 YSYEKL.